This TCR beta chain was identified during a study of control samples from healthy donors and cancer patients. The assay was immunoSEQ multiplex PCR, and TCRdb's table has in-frame clones only and misses some. The table includes around 100,000 clones, more than 75% detected once. V dropped 4 bases and J dropped 0 bases, with 15 bases sitting between them. The CDR3 runs to 16 residues. The germline CDR1 and CDR2 sequences are SNHLY and FYNNEI. Input material: blood. This TCR came from a woman in her forties or fifties in good health. The genes are TRBV2 and TRBJ1-1; maybe TRBD1 (6 bases). CDR3 bases: TGTGCCAGCAGTGTTTCAGGGGTTGAGGTGAACACTGAAGCTTTCTTT. Translating it yields CASSVSGVEVNTEAFF.